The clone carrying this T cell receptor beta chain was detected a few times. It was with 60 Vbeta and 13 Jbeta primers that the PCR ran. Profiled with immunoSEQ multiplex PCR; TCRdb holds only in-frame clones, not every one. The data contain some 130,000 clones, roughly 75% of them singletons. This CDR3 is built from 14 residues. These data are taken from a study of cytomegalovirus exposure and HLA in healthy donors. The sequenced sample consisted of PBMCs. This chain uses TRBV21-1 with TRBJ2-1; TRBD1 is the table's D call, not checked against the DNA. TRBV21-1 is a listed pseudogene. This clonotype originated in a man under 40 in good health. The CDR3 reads CASSKGRRGRGQFF. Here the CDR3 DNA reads TGTGCCAGCAGCAAAGGTCGGAGGGGGCGAGGGCAGTTCTTC.